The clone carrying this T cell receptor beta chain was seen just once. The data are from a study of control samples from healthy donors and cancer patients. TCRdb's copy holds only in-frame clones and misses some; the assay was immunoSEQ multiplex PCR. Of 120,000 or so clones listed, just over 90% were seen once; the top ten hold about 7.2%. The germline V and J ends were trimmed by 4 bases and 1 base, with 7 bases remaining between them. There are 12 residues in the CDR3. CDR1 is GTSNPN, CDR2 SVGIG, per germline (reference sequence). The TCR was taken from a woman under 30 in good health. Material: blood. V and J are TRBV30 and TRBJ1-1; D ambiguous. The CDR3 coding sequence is TGTGCCTGGACCCGACAGAACACTGAAGCTTTCTTT. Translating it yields CAWTRQNTEAFF.